The source of this T cell receptor (beta chain) is a study of T cell repertoires in cytomegalovirus infection. Overall study: Public TCR beta signature analysis indicated the presence of both CMV infection and matching HLA type.

This CDR3 is built from 11 residues. Trimming removed 6 bases from V and 4 bases from J, with 4 bases in between. The germline CDR1 and CDR2 sequences are ENHRY and SYGVKD. TCRdb ran MiXCR on the reads and lists one entry per CDR3 protein. The top ten hold about an eighth of the sample, which has around 450,000 distinct CDR3 sequences, approximately 31% seen once. The chain carries TRBV10-3 and TRBJ1-3, with D uncertain. The TCR comes from a human donor in good health (CMV status not recorded). Some clones in this sample may be carry-over from other donors' samples. Sequencing was carried out using PBMCs. The chain's CDR3 is CAIRGGNTIYF. For the CDR3, the DNA is TGTGCCATCAGGGGGGGAAACACCATATATTTT.